This T cell receptor (beta chain) was identified in a study of cytomegalovirus exposure and HLA in healthy donors. Study-level results: Analysis was carried out at a later point, and it linked a missense DCLRE1C variant to TCR beta V- and J-gene trimming. Published work reported that the classifier diagnosed cytomegalovirus status with high specificity and sensitivity. Fewer N-insertions than the approximately 680-donor mean were reportedly shown by an Asian-associated ancestry cluster in a later analysis.

Germline assignment: CDR1 SGHRS and CDR2 YFSETQ. The CDR3 loop spans 18 amino acids. J was trimmed by 6 bases and V by 0 bases; bases with no gene match: 12. Amplification used 60 Vbeta primers and 13 Jbeta primers. Here immunoSEQ multiplex PCR was the method, and the copy in TCRdb shows in-frame clones only, minus some. Among under 150,000 clones listed, more than 75% were seen once. This clone was recorded once. As yet, its antigen is unknown. The source is a man between 18 and 29 years old in good health and CMV-seronegative. This rearrangement joins TRBV5-1 to TRBJ2-3, with 11 bases fitting TRBD2. Source material: PBMCs. The CDR3, as DNA: TGCGCCAGCAGCTTGGGCCGGGGTAGCGGGGGGGCTGTTGATACGCAGTATTTT. This translates into CASSLGRGSGGAVDTQYF. The whole variable domain, remainder taken from reference TRBV5-1 and TRBJ2-3, is KAGVTQTPRYLIKTRGQQVTLSCSPISGHRSVSWYQQTPGQGLQFLFEYFSETQRNKGNFPGRFSGRQFSNSRSEMNVSTLELGDSALYLCASSLGRGSGGAVDTQYFGPGTRLTVL.